The TCR beta chain under discussion was sequenced for a study of T cell changes during pregnancy in multiple sclerosis. Here immunoSEQ multiplex PCR was the method, and the copy in TCRdb shows in-frame clones only, minus some. The sample carries around 57,000 clones, more than 80% recorded once. V lost 4 bases and J lost 10, with 14 bases in between. Germline CDR1 is MGHRA and CDR2 is YSYEKL. This CDR3 has 13 residues. This clone occurred once. The chain uses TRBV4-1 and TRBJ2-1; D is unclear. Sequenced material: peripheral blood, taken in the first trimester of pregnancy. The clonotype was recovered from a female donor in good health, enrolled as a control in a pregnancy study. The CDR3 region is CASSPSNAGEQFF. In DNA, the CDR3 is TGCGCCAGCAGCCCATCGAATGCAGGAGAGCAGTTCTTC.